A selection of T cell receptor beta chains follows, all from one sample in a study of T cells in localized non-small cell lung cancer. The protocol was immunoSEQ multiplex PCR, while the TCRdb copy is restricted to in-frame clones and leaves out a portion. The data show some 51,000 clones, with 70% to 90% seen just once and over 4% held by the top ten. Sample: peripheral blood, taken before any cancer treatment. The receptors were gathered from a woman aged 35 to 70 with stage I lung adenocarcinoma. CDR3s include the opening cysteine and the closing phenylalanine or tryptophan. A D gene is named only where the DNA matches it firmly. The size of a clone is reported for some rows only, either as once, few or many, or as a class for expanded clones.

>TRBJ2-7|.|.|TRBV13
CASSLSQASYEQYF
TGTGCCAGCAGCTTATCACAGGCGAGCTACGAGCAGTACTTC
>TRBJ2-1|.|TRBD2|TRBV6-1
CASSEDGGAGGRGEQFF
TGTGCCAGCAGTGAAGACGGGGGAGCGGGGGGGCGTGGTGAGCAGTTCTTC
>TRBJ1-2|.|TRBD1|TRBV6-1
CASSLGTEVNYGYTF
TGTGCCAGCAGTCTGGGGACAGAAGTTAACTATGGCTACACCTTC
>TRBJ2-7|.|TRBD2|TRBV4-3
CASSRFSGGGDEQYF
TGCGCCAGCAGCCGTTTTAGCGGGGGGGGTGACGAGCAGTACTTC
>TRBJ2-5|.|TRBD2|TRBV19
CASSIGLAGELGETQYF
TGTGCCAGTAGTATAGGACTAGCGGGGGAGCTGGGGGAGACCCAGTACTTC
>TRBJ1-2|.|TRBD1|TRBV11-2
CASSHYRGPGYGYTF
TGTGCCAGCAGCCACTACAGGGGACCAGGCTATGGCTACACCTTC
>TRBJ2-7|.|.|TRBV19
CASSSLAFSYEQYF
TGTGCCAGTAGTAGCCTGGCCTTCTCCTACGAGCAGTACTTC
>TRBJ1-5|.|.|TRBV6-6
CASAVRLNQPQHF
TGTGCCAGCGCCGTGAGGTTGAATCAGCCCCAGCATTTT
>TRBJ2-4|.|.|TRBV19
CASSIARGVQYF
TGTGCCAGTAGTATCGCCAGGGGTGTTCAGTACTTC
>TRBJ1-4|.|TRBD1|TRBV10-2
CASRPDRVNEKLFF
TGCGCCAGCAGACCCGACAGGGTGAATGAAAAACTGTTTTTT
>TRBJ1-5|.|.|TRBV30
CAWSLIGLNQPQHF
TGTGCCTGGAGCCTGATTGGGCTCAATCAGCCCCAGCATTTT
>TRBJ2-7|.|.|TRBV5-1
CASSIDGHSYEQYF
TGCGCCAGCAGCATAGACGGCCACTCCTACGAGCAGTACTTC
>TRBJ1-1|.|.|TRBV30
CAWISGTEAFF
TGTGCCTGGATCTCCGGGACTGAAGCTTTCTTT
>TRBJ2-1|.|.|TRBV7-2
CASTLSAFAYNEQFF
TGTGCCAGCACCCTAAGCGCATTCGCCTACAATGAGCAGTTCTTC
>TRBJ1-2|.|.|TRBV29-1
CSAPTRMAPYGYTF
TGCAGCGCCCCGACACGGATGGCCCCCTATGGCTACACCTTC
>TRBJ2-1|.|TRBD2|TRBV19
CASSDSSGGINEQFF
TGTGCCAGTAGTGATTCTAGCGGGGGTATCAATGAGCAGTTCTTC
>TRBJ2-5|once|TRBD2|TRBV9
CASGWPSSGEYQETQYF
TGTGCCAGCGGGTGGCCCTCAAGCGGGGAGTACCAAGAGACCCAGTACTTC
>TRBJ1-2|.|.|TRBV6-1
CASSEVVGSNYGYTF
TGTGCCAGCAGTGAAGTGGTGGGTTCCAACTATGGCTACACCTTC
>TRBJ1-2|.|.|TRBV29-1
CSVGHVGADGYTF
TGCAGCGTTGGCCATGTGGGGGCTGATGGCTACACCTTC
>TRBJ1-2|.|TRBD1|TRBV29-1
CSVEGTAGQRGYTF
TGCAGCGTTGAGGGGACGGCGGGACAGAGGGGCTACACCTTC
>TRBJ2-4|.|.|TRBV6-1
CASSVTGSRALAKNIQYF
TGTGCCAGCAGTGTCACAGGATCCCGAGCCCTAGCCAAAAACATTCAGTACTTC
>TRBJ2-7|.|TRBD1|TRBV30
CAWSAGTAKYEQYF
TGTGCCTGGAGTGCCGGGACAGCAAAGTACGAGCAGTACTTC
>TRBJ2-7|.|.|TRBV27
CASENEQYF
TGTGCCAGCGAGAACGAGCAGTACTTC
>TRBJ1-2|.|TRBD1|TRBV6-5
CASSLTGLGYTF
TGTGCCAGCAGTTTGACAGGGTTGGGCTACACCTTC
>TRBJ1-5|few|TRBD1|TRBV6-9
CASSLQGNQPQHF
TGTGCCAGCAGTCTACAGGGGAATCAGCCCCAGCATTTT
>TRBJ2-7|.|.|TRBV5-1
CASSGSSYEQYF
TGCGCCAGCAGCGGCAGCTCCTACGAGCAGTACTTC
>TRBJ1-1|.|.|TRBV18
CASSPVPSYTEAFF
TGTGCCAGCTCACCAGTGCCCTCGTACACTGAAGCTTTCTTT
>TRBJ2-7|.|.|TRBV6-5
CASTQGPEQYF
TGTGCCAGCACTCAGGGGCCCGAGCAGTACTTC
>TRBJ1-2|.|.|TRBV9
CASSVAPTGTPGYGYTF
TGTGCCAGCAGCGTAGCTCCCACAGGGACCCCTGGATATGGCTACACCTTC
>TRBJ2-7|.|.|TRBV20-1
CSVRGPYEQYF
TGCAGTGTCAGGGGCCCCTACGAGCAGTACTTC
>TRBJ2-1|.|TRBD2|TRBV4-2
CASSQEVSGAAYNEQFF
TGTGCCAGCAGCCAAGAGGTTAGCGGGGCAGCCTACAATGAGCAGTTCTTC
>TRBJ2-5|.|.|TRBV28
CASSYLYQETQYF
TGTGCCAGCAGCTACCTGTACCAAGAGACCCAGTACTTC
>TRBJ2-5|.|TRBD2|TRBV9
CASSGTSGEETQYF
TGTGCCAGCAGCGGGACTAGCGGGGAAGAGACCCAGTACTTC
>TRBJ1-2|.|.|TRBV9
CASSVATSVGPLGYTF
TGTGCCAGCAGCGTAGCTACCTCGGTTGGCCCCCTAGGCTACACCTTC
>TRBJ1-1|.|TRBD1|TRBV30
CAWRTDRGRTGGNTEAFF
TGTGCCTGGAGGACGGACAGGGGAAGAACGGGGGGAAACACTGAAGCTTTCTTT
>TRBJ2-7|.|.|TRBV6-1
CASRYLFVGEQYF
TGTGCCAGCAGATACCTTTTCGTGGGGGAGCAGTACTTC
>TRBJ2-2|.|TRBD1|TRBV28
CASSRTGGGGELFF
TGTGCCAGCAGTCGGACAGGGGGCGGCGGGGAGCTGTTTTTT
>TRBJ2-7|.|.|TRBV2
CASSANLNEQYF
TGTGCCAGCAGTGCCAACCTTAACGAGCAGTACTTC
>TRBJ2-7|.|.|TRBV14
CASSPGYEQYF
TGTGCCAGCAGCCCGGGCTACGAGCAGTACTTC
>TRBJ2-7|.|TRBD1|TRBV5-1
CASSLTGGYEQYF
TGCGCCAGCAGCCTAACAGGGGGCTACGAGCAGTACTTC
>TRBJ2-2|.|.|TRBV5-4
CASSSRQVTGELFF
TGTGCCAGCAGCTCGCGACAGGTCACCGGGGAGCTGTTTTTT
>TRBJ1-2|.|.|TRBV6-6
CASSYSRDGYTF
TGTGCCAGCAGTTACAGCAGGGATGGCTACACCTTC
>TRBJ2-3|.|.|TRBV15
CATSQGLGDTQYF
TGTGCCACCAGCCAGGGATTGGGAGATACGCAGTATTTT
>TRBJ2-2|.|.|TRBV5-1
CASSFGQTGELFF
TGCGCCAGCAGCTTTGGACAGACTGGGGAGCTGTTTTTT
>TRBJ1-5|.|.|TRBV25-1
CASSEERGLNQPQHF
TGTGCCAGCAGTGAAGAGCGAGGGCTCAATCAGCCCCAGCATTTT
>TRBJ2-7|.|TRBD2|TRBV5-1
CASRAAGVLYEQYF
TGCGCCAGCAGGGCGGCGGGGGTTCTCTACGAGCAGTACTTC
>TRBJ2-3|.|.|TRBV5-1
CASTLGGNTDTQYF
TGCGCCAGCACCTTAGGCGGGAACACAGATACGCAGTATTTT
>TRBJ2-1|.|.|TRBV11-2
CASSSYRSRDWEQFF
TGTGCCAGCAGTTCTTATCGGTCCCGGGACTGGGAGCAGTTCTTC
>TRBJ2-1|.|TRBD1|TRBV11-3
CASSLDPGQGLNEQFF
TGTGCCAGCAGCTTAGATCCGGGACAGGGACTTAATGAGCAGTTCTTC
>TRBJ2-3|.|.|TRBV7-8
CASSLPFRVTDTQYF
TGTGCCAGCAGCTTACCTTTCAGGGTCACAGATACGCAGTATTTT
>TRBJ2-7|.|TRBD1|TRBV7-9
CASSPQTGGLYEQYF
TGTGCCAGCAGCCCCCAGACAGGGGGACTCTACGAGCAGTACTTC
>TRBJ1-2|.|.|TRBV28
CASSSNYGYTF
TGTGCCAGCAGTTCCAACTATGGCTACACCTTC
>TRBJ1-1|.|TRBD1|TRBV27
CASSFWTGSEAFF
TGTGCCAGCAGTTTTTGGACAGGATCTGAAGCTTTCTTT
>TRBJ1-5|once|.|TRBV11-3
CASSSGGWVQPQHF
TGTGCCAGCAGCTCCGGAGGGTGGGTTCAGCCCCAGCATTTT
>TRBJ2-5|.|.|TRBV7-2
CASSLQNWAQYF
TGTGCCAGCAGCTTACAGAATTGGGCCCAGTACTTC
>TRBJ2-5|.|TRBD2|TRBV9
CASSVGLAGALQETQYF
TGTGCCAGCAGCGTGGGCCTAGCGGGGGCTCTCCAAGAGACCCAGTACTTC
>TRBJ2-1|.|.|TRBV5-8
CASSLGRGAIESSYNEQFF
TGTGCCAGCAGCTTGGGCAGGGGAGCAATCGAAAGCTCCTACAATGAGCAGTTCTTC
>TRBJ2-7|.|.|TRBV5-5
CASSQAYEQYF
TGTGCCAGCAGCCAAGCCTACGAGCAGTACTTC